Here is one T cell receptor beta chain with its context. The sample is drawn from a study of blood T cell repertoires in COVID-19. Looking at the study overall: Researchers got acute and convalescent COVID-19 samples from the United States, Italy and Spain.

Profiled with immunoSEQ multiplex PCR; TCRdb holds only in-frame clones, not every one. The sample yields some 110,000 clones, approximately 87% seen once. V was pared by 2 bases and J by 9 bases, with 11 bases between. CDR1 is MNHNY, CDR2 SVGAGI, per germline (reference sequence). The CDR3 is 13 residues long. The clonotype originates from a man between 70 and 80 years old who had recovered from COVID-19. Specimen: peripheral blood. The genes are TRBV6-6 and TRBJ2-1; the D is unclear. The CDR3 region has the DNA TGTGCCAGCAGTTACCAGATCCTGGCTGAGCAGTTCTTC. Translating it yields CASSYQILAEQFF.